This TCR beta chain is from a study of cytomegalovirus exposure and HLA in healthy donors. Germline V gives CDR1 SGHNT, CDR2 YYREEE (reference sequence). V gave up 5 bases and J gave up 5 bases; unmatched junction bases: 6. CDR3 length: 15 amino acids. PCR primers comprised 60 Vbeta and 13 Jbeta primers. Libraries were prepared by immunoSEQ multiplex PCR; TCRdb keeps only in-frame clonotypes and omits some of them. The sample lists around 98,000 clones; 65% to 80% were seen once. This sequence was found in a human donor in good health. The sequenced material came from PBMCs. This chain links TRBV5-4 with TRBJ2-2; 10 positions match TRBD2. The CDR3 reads CASRIAGGRTGELFF. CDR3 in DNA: TGTGCCAGCAGAATAGCGGGAGGAAGGACCGGGGAGCTGTTTTTT.